This T cell receptor beta chain was sequenced for a study of immune evolution from preneoplasia to lung adenocarcinoma. General study points: Later-stage lesions seemingly showed higher T cell density and diversity than normal lung. Top clone share appeared to fall from AAH through AIS, MIA, adenocarcinoma.

The CDR3 is 14 residues long. Trimming removed 4 bases from V and 2 bases from J; junction bases left unmatched: 4. Germline V lookup: CDR1 MNHEY, CDR2 SMNVEV (reference sequence). With respect to this clone: No antigen is known for it.

Clones were sequenced by immunoSEQ multiplex PCR, and TCRdb holds only the in-frame ones, with some missing. Among under 3,500 clones, over 80% were seen once, and the ten largest hold roughly an eighth. Between the mid-2010s and the late 2010s, patients underwent resection in Japan or China. Two lung cancer pathologists independently confirmed each histologic diagnosis. J is TRBJ1-1 and V is TRBV27; 7 nucleotides line up with TRBD1. The TCR sequence derives from a middle-aged person with lung adenocarcinoma. Sequenced: FFPE adjacent normal lung tissue. In DNA form, the CDR3 reads TGTGCCAGCAGTTCGAGGGACAGAAACACTGAAGCTTTCTTT. It yields the protein CASSSRDRNTEAFF.